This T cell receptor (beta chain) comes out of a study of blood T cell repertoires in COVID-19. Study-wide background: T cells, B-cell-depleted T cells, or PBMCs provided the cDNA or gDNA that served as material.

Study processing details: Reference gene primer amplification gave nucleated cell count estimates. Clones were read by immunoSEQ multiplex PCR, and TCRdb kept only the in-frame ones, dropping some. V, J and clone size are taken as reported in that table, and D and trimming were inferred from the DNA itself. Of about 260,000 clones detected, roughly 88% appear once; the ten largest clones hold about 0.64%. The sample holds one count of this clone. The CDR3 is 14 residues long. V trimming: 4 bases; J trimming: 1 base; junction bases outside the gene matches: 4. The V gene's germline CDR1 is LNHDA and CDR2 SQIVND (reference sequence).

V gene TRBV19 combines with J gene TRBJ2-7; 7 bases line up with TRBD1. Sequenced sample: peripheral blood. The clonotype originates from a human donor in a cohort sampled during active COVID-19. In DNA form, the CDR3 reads TGTGCCAGTAGTACTCACAGGGGTTCCTACGAGCAGTACTTC. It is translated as CASSTHRGSYEQYF.